This T cell receptor (beta chain) was found in a study of T-cell reconstitution after alpha-beta-depleted transplantation in children (dated by TCRdb to about 2016). Describing the broader study: Using TCR repertoire profiling, the study followed T-cell immune reconstitution in a quantitative way in children after TCRalphabeta/CD19-depleted allogeneic hematopoietic cell transplantation.

For CDR1 and CDR2, the germline V gene lists SGHAT and FQNNGV. V is pared back by 5 bases and J by 1 base, with 22 bases lying between the germline termini. The CDR3 starts with the cysteine, ends with the phenylalanine, and has 18 residues. CDR3 DNA is the only sequence kept; it has 54 bases, read in frame from the first base. Worth noting for this clonotype: What this receptor recognizes is not known. Base-call qualities are not available, and no considerably larger clone is one nucleotide away.

Libraries were constructed by PCR. Sequencer: Illumina HiSeq 2500. To normalize quantification of the TCRbeta repertoire, the TCR libraries were built with molecular barcoding that relied on unique molecular identifiers. TCRdb's own reprocessing of the public reads used fastp at Q25 and MiXCR and kept productive beta chains. CDR3 protein duplicates are merged, each entry listing the most common genes and DNA. In all, the sample holds some 500,000 distinct CDR3 sequences, and about 33% of those were seen once. 2% to 2.5% of the sample comes from the top ten. The sequence came from a human donor who donated a stem cell graft to a child with aplastic anemia. Sequencing was performed on PBMCs from the stem cell graft donor, taken from the stem cell graft. The receptor chain draws on TRBV11-2 and TRBJ2-3; no confident D gene assignment can be made. The CDR3 region has the sequence CASSPKTQPGYRTDTQYF. The bases read TGTGCCAGCAGCCCCAAAACTCAACCGGGCTACCGCACAGATACGCAGTATTTT.